Shown below are 9 T cell receptor beta chains from a single sample sequenced in a study of long-term antiretroviral therapy in people with HIV. The assay, immunoSEQ v3.0, was run at survey level. The protocol was immunoSEQ multiplex PCR, while the TCRdb copy is restricted to in-frame clones and leaves out a portion. This sample has fewer than 35,000 clones, with 75% to 85% found just once. The material was unsorted PBMCs, obtained 2.9 years after starting antiretroviral therapy. The receptors shown here come from a man aged 45-60 years with HIV.

The J gene is TRBJ1-1, the V gene TRBV7-8; possible D gene TRBD1, 5 bases. Trimming left V 5 bases short and J 5 bases short, with 24 bases between. The CDR3 totals 17 residues. The germline gives CDR1 SGHVS, CDR2 FQNEAQ. CDR3 in amino acids: CASSVEEGWARDTEAFF. CDR3 bases: TGTGCCAGCAGCGTCGAAGAGGGGTGGGCGCGGGATACTGAAGCTTTCTTT. Looking up the rest from reference TRBV7-8 and TRBJ1-1 gives the full variable domain: GAGVSQSPRYKVAKRGQDVALRCDPISGHVSLFWYQQALGQGPEFLTYFQNEAQLDKSGLPSDRFFAERPEGSVSTLKIQRTQQEDSAVYLCASSVEEGWARDTEAFFGQGTRLTVV.

The CDR3, as DNA: TGCGCCAGCAGCCAAGATAATATGATGACTAGCTCGAAGAATGAGCAGTTCTTC. Encoded protein: CASSQDNMMTSSKNEQFF. This chain links TRBV4-1 with TRBJ2-1; TRBD2 aligns across 7 bases. With 0 bases clipped from V and 7 bases from J, the junction kept 15 bases outside the gene matches. Germline V gene sequence: CDR1 MGHRA, CDR2 YSYEKL. The CDR3 is 18 amino acids.

The V call is TRBV15, the J call TRBJ1-2; D unresolved. This CDR3 is built from 13 residues. Germline CDR1 and CDR2: LNHNV and YYDKDF (reference sequence). V lost 2 bases and J lost 7, with 11 bases in between. The CDR3 coding sequence is TGTGCCACCAGCAGACCGGGCCTGGGTGGCTACACCTTC. Protein sequence: CATSRPGLGGYTF. Together with reference TRBV15 and TRBJ1-2, the CDR3 gives the full variable domain: DAMVIQNPRYQVTQFGKPVTLSCSQTLNHNVMYWYQQKSSQAPKLLFHYYDKDFNNEADTPDNFQSRRPNTSFCFLDIRSPGLGDTAMYLCATSRPGLGGYTFGSGTRLTVV.

The rearrangement uses TRBV5-1 and TRBJ1-1; 7 bases are a match to TRBD1. Unmatched junction bases numbered 8, after V lost 2 bases and J lost 1 base. This CDR3 spans 16 amino acids. CDR1 and CDR2 from the germline V gene are SGHRS and YFSETQ. The CDR3 DNA reads as TGCGCCAGCAGCTTAGAGGGGGCGAGATGGAACACTGAAGCTTTCTTT. Residues: CASSLEGARWNTEAFF.

The V and J genes are TRBV11-2 and TRBJ2-1, with D perhaps TRBD1 (5 bases). Germline values: CDR1 SGHAT, CDR2 FQNNGV. CDR3 length equals 16 residues. V lost 1 base and J lost 7, with 17 bases in between. The CDR3 coding sequence is TGTGCCAGCAGCTTAGTTTTCGGTGGGGCCTGGAATGAGCAGTTCTTC. Translating it yields CASSLVFGGAWNEQFF. Full variable domain (rest looked up from reference TRBV11-2 and TRBJ2-1): EAGVAQSPRYKIIEKRQSVAFWCNPISGHATLYWYQQILGQGPKLLIQFQNNGVVDDSQLPKDRFSAERLKGVDSTLKIQPAKLEDSAVYLCASSLVFGGAWNEQFFGPGTRLTVL.

The chain couples TRBV18 to TRBJ1-1; D unclear. The CDR3 length is 14 residues. Germline V gives CDR1 KGHSH, CDR2 LQKENI. V lost 2 bases, J lost 1 base, and 8 bases lay in between. CDR3 residues: CASSPIGRNTEAFF. DNA of the CDR3: TGTGCCAGCTCACCAATAGGACGGAACACTGAAGCTTTCTTT.

This clone appeared once. The gene calls are TRBV28 and TRBJ2-5; TRBD2 is a possible D gene (6 bases). Trimming shortened V by 3 bases and J by 5 bases, and 16 bases separated the two germline ends. Germline V CDR1 and CDR2: MDHEN, SYDVKM. The CDR3 covers 15 residues. The CDR3 DNA reads TGTGCCAGCAGTTTGGGGCCCCGAGGGAGGGAGACCCAGTACTTC. Protein: CASSLGPRGRETQYF.

The V gene is TRBV25-1, the J gene TRBJ1-2; D gene ambiguous. The ends were cut back, 4 bases at V and 5 bases at J, with 11 bases in the middle. The CDR3 is 13 amino acids. Germline V lookup: CDR1 MGHDK, CDR2 SYGVNS. This chain's CDR3 is CASSGPGSYGYTF. CDR3 sequence (DNA): TGTGCCAGCAGTGGTCCAGGTTCTTATGGCTACACCTTC.

J is TRBJ2-1 and V is TRBV11-2, with a weak D call TRBD2 (6 bases). CDR3 size: 15 residues. Germline assignment: CDR1 SGHAT and CDR2 FQNNGV. V lost 2 bases, J lost 3 bases, and 11 bases lay in between. The CDR3 protein is CASSLLAGFYNEQFF. The CDR3 coding sequence is TGTGCCAGCAGCTTACTCGCGGGGTTCTACAATGAGCAGTTCTTC. Full variable domain (remainder filled in from reference TRBV11-2 and TRBJ2-1): EAGVAQSPRYKIIEKRQSVAFWCNPISGHATLYWYQQILGQGPKLLIQFQNNGVVDDSQLPKDRFSAERLKGVDSTLKIQPAKLEDSAVYLCASSLLAGFYNEQFFGPGTRLTVL.